This TCR beta chain was captured by sequencing in a study of cytomegalovirus exposure and HLA in healthy donors. Study findings and constraints: Cytomegalovirus association was listed for 170 or so TCR beta chains.

Note on this clone: Its specificity is not known.

It was with 60 Vbeta and 13 Jbeta primers that the PCR ran. Clones were read by immunoSEQ multiplex PCR, and TCRdb kept only the in-frame ones, dropping some. The data show around 68,000 clones, with approximately 72% seen just once and almost 7.5% held by the top ten. The length of the CDR3 is 12 residues. Between the trimmed V and J ends, which lost 5 bases and 5 bases, there was a span of 10 bases. Germline V gene sequence: CDR1 MNHEY, CDR2 SMNVEV (reference sequence). Input material: PBMCs. The J gene is TRBJ2-7, the V gene TRBV27; D unresolved. The receptor comes from a woman aged 25 to 39 in good health and CMV-seropositive. The CDR3 here is CASSPSRDEQYF. The CDR3 DNA sequence: TGTGCCAGCAGTCCCTCTCGGGACGAGCAGTACTTC.